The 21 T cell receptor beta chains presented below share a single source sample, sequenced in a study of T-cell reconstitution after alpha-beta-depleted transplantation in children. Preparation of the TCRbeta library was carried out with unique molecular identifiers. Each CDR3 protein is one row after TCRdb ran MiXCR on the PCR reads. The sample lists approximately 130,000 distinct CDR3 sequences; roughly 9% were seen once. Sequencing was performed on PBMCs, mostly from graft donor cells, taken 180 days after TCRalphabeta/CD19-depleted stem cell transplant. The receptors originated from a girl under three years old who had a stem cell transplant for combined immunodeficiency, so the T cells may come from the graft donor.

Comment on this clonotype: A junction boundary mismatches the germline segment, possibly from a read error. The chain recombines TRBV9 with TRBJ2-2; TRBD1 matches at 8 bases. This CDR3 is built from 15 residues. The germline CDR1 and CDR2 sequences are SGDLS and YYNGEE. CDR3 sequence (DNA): TGTGCCAGCAGCGTACAGGGGGCCCTCACCGCGGAGCTGTTTTTT. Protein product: CASSVQGALTAELFF.

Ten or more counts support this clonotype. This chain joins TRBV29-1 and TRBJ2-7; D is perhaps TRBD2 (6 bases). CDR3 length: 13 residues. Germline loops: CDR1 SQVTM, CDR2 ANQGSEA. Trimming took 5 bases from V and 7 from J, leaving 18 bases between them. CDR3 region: CSVTGTLGGEQYF. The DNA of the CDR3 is TGCAGCGTTACCGGGACTCTTGGCGGGGAGCAGTACTTC.

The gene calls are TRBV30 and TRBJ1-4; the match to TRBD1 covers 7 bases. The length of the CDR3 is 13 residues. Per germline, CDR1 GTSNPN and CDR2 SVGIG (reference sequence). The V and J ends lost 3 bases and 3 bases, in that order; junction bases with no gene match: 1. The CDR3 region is CAWRGQPNEKLFF. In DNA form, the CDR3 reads TGTGCCTGGAGGGGACAGCCTAATGAAAAACTGTTTTTT.

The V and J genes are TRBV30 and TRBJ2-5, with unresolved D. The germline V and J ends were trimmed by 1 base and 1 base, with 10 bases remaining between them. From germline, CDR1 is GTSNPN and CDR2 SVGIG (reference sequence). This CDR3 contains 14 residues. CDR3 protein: CAWSGGRSQETQYF. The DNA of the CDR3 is TGTGCCTGGAGTGGTGGCAGAAGCCAAGAGACCCAGTACTTC.

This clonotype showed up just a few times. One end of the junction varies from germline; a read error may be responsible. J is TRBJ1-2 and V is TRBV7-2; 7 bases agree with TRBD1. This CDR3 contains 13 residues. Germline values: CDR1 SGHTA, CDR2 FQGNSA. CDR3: CASSLEAGQTRAF. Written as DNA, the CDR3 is TGTGCCAGCAGCTTAGAGGCGGGACAGACACGTGCCTTC.

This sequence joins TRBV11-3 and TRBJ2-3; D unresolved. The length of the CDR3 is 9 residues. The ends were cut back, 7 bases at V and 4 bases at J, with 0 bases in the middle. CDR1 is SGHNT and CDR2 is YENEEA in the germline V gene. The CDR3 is CASTDTQYF. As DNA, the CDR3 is TGTGCCAGCACAGATACGCAGTATTTT. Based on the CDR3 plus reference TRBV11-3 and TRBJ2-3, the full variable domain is EAGVVQSPRYKIIEKKQPVAFWCNPISGHNTLYWYLQNLGQGPELLIRYENEEAVDDSQLPKDRFSAERLKGVDSTLKIQPAELGDSAVYLCASTDTQYFGPGTRLTVL.

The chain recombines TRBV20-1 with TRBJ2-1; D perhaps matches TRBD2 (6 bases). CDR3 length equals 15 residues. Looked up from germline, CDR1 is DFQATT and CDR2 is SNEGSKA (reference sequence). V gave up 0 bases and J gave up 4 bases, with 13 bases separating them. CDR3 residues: CSARDPTRPYNEQFF. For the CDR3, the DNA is TGCAGTGCTAGAGATCCGACTAGACCTTACAATGAGCAGTTCTTC.

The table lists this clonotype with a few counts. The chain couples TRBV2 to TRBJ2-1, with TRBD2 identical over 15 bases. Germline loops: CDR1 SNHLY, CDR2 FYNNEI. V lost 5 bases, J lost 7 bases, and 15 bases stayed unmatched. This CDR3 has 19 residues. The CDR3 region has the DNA TGTGCCAGCAGTCCGCAGCGGACTAGCGGGAGGGGGCGGAGAAATGAGCAGTTCTTC. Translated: CASSPQRTSGRGRRNEQFF.

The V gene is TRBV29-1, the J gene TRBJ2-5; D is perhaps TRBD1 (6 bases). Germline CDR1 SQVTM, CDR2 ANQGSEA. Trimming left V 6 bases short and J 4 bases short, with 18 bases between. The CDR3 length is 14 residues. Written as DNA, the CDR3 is TGCAGCGTAATAATTACAGGGTCGAGAGAGACCCAGTACTTC. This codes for CSVIITGSRETQYF.

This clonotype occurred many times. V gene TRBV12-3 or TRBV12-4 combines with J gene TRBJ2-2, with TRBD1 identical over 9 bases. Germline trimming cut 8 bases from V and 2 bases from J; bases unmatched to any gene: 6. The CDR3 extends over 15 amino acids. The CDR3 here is CASDKGQGNTGELFF. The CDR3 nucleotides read TGTGCCAGCGACAAGGGACAGGGAAACACCGGGGAGCTGTTTTTT.

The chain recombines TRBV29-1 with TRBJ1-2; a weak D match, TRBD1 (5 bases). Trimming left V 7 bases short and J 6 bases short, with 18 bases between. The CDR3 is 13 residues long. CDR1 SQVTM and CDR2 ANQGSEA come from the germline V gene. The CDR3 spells CSGGDSRGDGYTF. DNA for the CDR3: TGCAGCGGCGGGGACTCGCGGGGTGATGGCTACACCTTC.

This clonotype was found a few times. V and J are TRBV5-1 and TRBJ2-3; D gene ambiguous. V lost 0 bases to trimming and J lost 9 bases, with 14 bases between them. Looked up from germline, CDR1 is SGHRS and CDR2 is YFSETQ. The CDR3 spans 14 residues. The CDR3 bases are TGCGCCAGCAGCTTGGACACGGCCTCCTACACGCAGTATTTT. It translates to CASSLDTASYTQYF.

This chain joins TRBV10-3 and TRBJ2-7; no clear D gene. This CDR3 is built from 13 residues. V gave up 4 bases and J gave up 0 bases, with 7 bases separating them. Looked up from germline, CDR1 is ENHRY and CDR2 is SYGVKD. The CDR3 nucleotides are TGTGCCATCAGTGTGGTCCCCTCCTACGAGCAGTACTTC. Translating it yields CAISVVPSYEQYF.

CDR3 coding DNA: TGTGCCAGCAGCGTTGAAGACAAAACCTTCTCTGGGGCCAACGTCCTGACTTTC. Translated, it gives CASSVEDKTFSGANVLTF. The chain is built from TRBV5-5 and TRBJ2-6; no firm D call. The CDR3 totals 18 residues. The V end lost 4 bases, the J end lost 0 bases, and 17 bases lay between the germline ends. From germline, CDR1 is SGHKS and CDR2 YYEKEE (reference sequence). Filled out from reference TRBV5-5 and TRBJ2-6, the complete variable domain reads DAGVTQSPTHLIKTRGQQVTLRCSPISGHKSVSWYQQVLGQGPQFIFQYYEKEERGRGNFPDRFSARQFPNYSSELNVNALLLGDSALYLCASSVEDKTFSGANVLTFGAGSRLTVL.

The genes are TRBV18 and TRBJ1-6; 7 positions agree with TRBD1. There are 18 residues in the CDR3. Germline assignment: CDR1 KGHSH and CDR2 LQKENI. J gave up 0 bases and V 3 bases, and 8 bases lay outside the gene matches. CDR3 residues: CASSPSGQSSSYNSPLHF. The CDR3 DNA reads TGTGCCAGCTCACCGTCGGGACAGTCAAGCTCCTATAATTCACCCCTCCACTTT.

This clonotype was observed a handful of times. In DNA, the CDR3 is TGTGCCAGCACCCGGGACAGTGAAGCTTTCTTT. It yields the protein CASTRDSEAFF. The chain is built from TRBV12-3 or TRBV12-4 and TRBJ1-1, with 7 bases identical to TRBD1. J lost 7 bases, V lost 7 bases, and 3 bases had no gene match. The CDR3 extends over 11 amino acids.

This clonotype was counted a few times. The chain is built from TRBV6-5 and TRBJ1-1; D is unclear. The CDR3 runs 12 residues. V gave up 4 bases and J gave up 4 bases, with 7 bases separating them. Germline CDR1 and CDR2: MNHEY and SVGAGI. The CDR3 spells CASSSIGTEAFF. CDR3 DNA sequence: TGTGCCAGCAGTTCGATCGGCACTGAAGCTTTCTTT.

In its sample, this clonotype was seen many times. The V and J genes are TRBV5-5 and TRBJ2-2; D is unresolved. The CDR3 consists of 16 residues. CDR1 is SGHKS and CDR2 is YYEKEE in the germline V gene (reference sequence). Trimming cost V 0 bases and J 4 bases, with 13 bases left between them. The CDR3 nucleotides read TGTGCCAGCAGCTTGGGGCCTTCTACTATCACCGGGGAGCTGTTTTTT. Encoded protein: CASSLGPSTITGELFF.

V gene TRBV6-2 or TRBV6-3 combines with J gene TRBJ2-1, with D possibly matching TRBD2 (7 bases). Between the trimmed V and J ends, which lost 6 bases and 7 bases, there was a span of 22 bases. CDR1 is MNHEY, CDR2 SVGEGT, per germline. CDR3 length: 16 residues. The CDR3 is CASSPWGGPLSNEQFF. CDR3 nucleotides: TGTGCCAGCAGCCCATGGGGGGGCCCTCTTTCTAATGAGCAGTTCTTC.

The CDR3 reads CASTLSGEQYF. The CDR3 DNA follows: TGTGCCAGCACTCTAAGTGGCGAGCAGTACTTC. This chain uses TRBV6-5 with TRBJ2-7; D call uncertain. The CDR3 has 11 amino acids. In germline, CDR1 is MNHEY, CDR2 SVGAGI. V was trimmed by 7 bases and J by 6 bases, leaving 10 bases between them.

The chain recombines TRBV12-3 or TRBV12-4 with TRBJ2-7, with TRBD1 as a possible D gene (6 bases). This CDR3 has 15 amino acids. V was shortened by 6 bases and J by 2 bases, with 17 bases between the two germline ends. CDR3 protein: CASRGHPPAPYEQYF. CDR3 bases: TGTGCCAGCAGGGGACACCCCCCAGCTCCCTACGAGCAGTACTTC.